This TCR beta chain was identified in a study of T cells in women clearing cervical HPV infection. Study overall: For cases, blood was sampled a median 149 days after lesion detection, interquartile range roughly 80 to 220 days.

The length of the CDR3 is 15 residues. Germline CDR1 SGHNT, CDR2 YYREEE (reference sequence). Comment on this clone: The antigen is unknown. The read terminates 3 residues before the CDR3 end, so the remaining end is supplied by the germline J gene.

Findings and limits, study-wide: Combining TCR richness with V gene abundances gave roughly 0.88 AUC.

Libraries were prepared by immunoSEQ multiplex PCR; TCRdb keeps only in-frame clonotypes and omits some of them. Recorded here are more than 30,000 clones; the top ten clones represent less than 2%. The chain links TRBV5-4 to TRBJ2-3, with TRBD2 matching over 8 bases. The material sequenced was blood buffy coat. The source is a woman between 18 and 69 years old with a cervical HPV16 infection that either progressed to CIN3+ or cleared (not recorded which). The CDR3 protein is CASSPGGVGRETQYF. The DNA read from the CDR3 is TGTGCCAGCAGCCCCGGGGGGGTTGGGAGGGAGACG. Using reference TRBV5-4 and TRBJ2-3 for the parts outside the CDR3, the full variable domain is ETGVTQSPTHLIKTRGQQVTLRCSSQSGHNTVSWYQQALGQGPQFIFQYYREEENGRGNFPPRFSGLQFPNYSSELNVNALELDDSALYLCASSPGGVGRETQYFGPGTRLTVL.